This passage covers 29 T cell receptor beta chains from one sample sequenced in a study of shared clonotypes between healthy human individuals. As defined, naive CD8 cells were CD45RO-negative and positively selected for CCR7, with terminally differentiated effector memory CD45RA+ cells excluded. Sequencing used immunoSEQ multiplex PCR; TCRdb keeps in-frame clones, though not all of them. The data contain about 2 million clones, roughly 94% of them seen just once; the ten biggest clones take up about 1.1%. The sample comprised naive CD8+ T cells sorted from blood. Receptors originate from a man aged 18 to 29 in good health.

The table lists this clone with a count of one. The rearrangement joins TRBV28 to TRBJ2-7, with D perhaps being TRBD1 or TRBD2 (6 bases each). With 2 bases removed from V and 3 bases from J, the gap between germline ends came to 11 bases. The CDR3 spans 14 residues. Germline CDR1 and CDR2: MDHEN and SYDVKM. CDR3 sequence reads: CASSLQGTGYEQYF. The CDR3 DNA follows: TGTGCCAGCAGTTTACAGGGGACTGGCTACGAGCAGTACTTC. The complete variable domain, with remaining parts taken from reference TRBV28 and TRBJ2-7, reads DVKVTQSSRYLVKRTGEKVFLECVQDMDHENMFWYRQDPGLGLRLIYFSYDVKMKEKGDIPEGYSVSREKKERFSLILESASTNQTSMYLCASSLQGTGYEQYFGPGTRLTVT.

In regard to this clone: Other nucleotide sequences from this sample produce the same CDR3. This chain connects TRBV27 to TRBJ1-1, with 7 bases lining up with TRBD1. V shed 6 bases, J shed 1 base, and the junction held 5 bases outside the gene matches. Germline CDR1 and CDR2: MNHEY and SMNVEV (reference sequence). CDR3 size: 14 residues. CDR3 sequence (DNA): TGTGCCAGCAGCCATACAGGGGCGAACACTGAAGCTTTCTTT. Amino acid sequence: CASSHTGANTEAFF.

CDR3 sequence reads: CASSAGGDPYGYTF. The CDR3 coding sequence is TGTGCCAGCAGCGCAGGGGGGGACCCCTATGGCTACACCTTC. V and J are TRBV9 and TRBJ1-2, with 7 bases aligning to TRBD1. This CDR3 has 14 amino acids. Trimming removed 3 bases from V and 4 bases from J; junction bases left unmatched: 6. The germline V gene encodes CDR1 SGDLS and CDR2 YYNGEE.

This clone was observed a single time. The chain carries TRBV29-1 and TRBJ1-1, with TRBD1 identical over 9 bases. Trimming at V came to 5 bases and at J to 4 bases, leaving 5 bases not matched to a gene. CDR3 length: 13 residues. From germline, CDR1 is SQVTM and CDR2 ANQGSEA. CDR3 DNA: TGCAGCGTTTGGACAGGGGAGGGCACTGAAGCTTTCTTT. Encoded protein: CSVWTGEGTEAFF.

This clone showed up just once. The sample contains more than one DNA sequence encoding this CDR3. The chain couples TRBV4-1 to TRBJ2-7; 8 bases are a match to TRBD1. The V and J ends lost 0 bases and 2 bases, in that order; junction bases with no gene match: 0. Germline V CDR1 and CDR2: MGHRA, YSYEKL. The CDR3 runs to 14 residues. CDR3 sequence: CASSQEGQAYEQYF. The CDR3 region has the DNA TGCGCCAGCAGCCAAGAGGGACAGGCCTACGAGCAGTACTTC.

The chain has TRBV10-2 and TRBJ2-2, with unresolved D. The germline CDR1 and CDR2 sequences are WSHSY and SAAADI. V gave up 5 bases and J gave up 3 bases, with 16 bases separating them. The CDR3 has 16 residues. The CDR3 loop reads CASSSDVDVDTGELFF. CDR3 coding DNA: TGCGCCAGCAGTTCGGACGTAGATGTGGACACCGGGGAGCTGTTTTTT.

The chain employs TRBV6-5 and TRBJ2-1; 13 bases agree with TRBD2. The V segment lost 6 bases and the J segment 8 bases; nucleotides outside the gene matches: 7. The CDR3 totals 15 residues. CDR1 and CDR2 (germline): MNHEY, SVGAGI. The CDR3 here is CASSGLAGALDEQFF. CDR3 DNA sequence: TGTGCCAGCAGCGGACTAGCGGGAGCACTCGATGAGCAGTTCTTC.

A remark on this clone: Other DNA variants within this sample encode the same CDR3. The gene calls are TRBV30 and TRBJ2-7; D might be TRBD2 (7 bases). The germline CDR1 and CDR2 sequences are GTSNPN and SVGIG (reference sequence). The ends were cut back, 3 bases at V and 3 bases at J, with 9 bases in the middle. CDR3 size: 12 residues. The chain's CDR3 is CAWRGGGYEQYF. In DNA form, the CDR3 reads TGTGCCTGGAGAGGGGGGGGCTACGAGCAGTACTTC.

The gene calls are TRBV13 and TRBJ2-3; 12 bases match TRBD2. The CDR3 consists of 16 residues. Per germline, CDR1 PRHDT and CDR2 FYEKMQ (reference sequence). The trim removed 6 bases at V and 6 bases at J, leaving 10 bases unmatched. CDR3 in amino acids: CASSTRTSGAWDTQYF. The DNA of the CDR3 is TGTGCCAGCAGTACCCGGACTAGCGGGGCTTGGGATACGCAGTATTTT.

As to this clone: The same CDR3 can be traced to other DNA sequences in this sample. The rearrangement links TRBV9 to TRBJ2-3; the match to TRBD2 covers 8 bases. The junction had 2 bases not matched to a gene; V was cut back by 0 bases and J by 2 bases. This CDR3 region has 15 residues. Per germline, CDR1 SGDLS and CDR2 YYNGEE. The CDR3 DNA reads as TGTGCCAGCAGCGTAGGCGGGGGGACCACAGATACGCAGTATTTT. It codes for CASSVGGGTTDTQYF.

The chain uses TRBV28 and TRBJ2-5; tentative D call: TRBD2 (5 bases). Trimming pared 4 bases from V and 5 bases from J, leaving 23 bases between. CDR1 is MDHEN, CDR2 SYDVKM, per germline. The CDR3 spans 17 residues. The DNA of the CDR3 is TGTGCCAGCAGTTCTACTAGTTTGCGCTTCCTCACGGAGACCCAGTACTTC. As protein: CASSSTSLRFLTETQYF.

The chain has TRBV28 and TRBJ2-3; D is ambiguous. Deletions cut 3 bases from V and 2 bases from J, with 9 bases between. The V gene's germline CDR1 is MDHEN and CDR2 SYDVKM. This CDR3 comprises 14 residues. CDR3 DNA sequence: TGTGCCAGCAGTTTGCTTGGGCCCACAGATACGCAGTATTTT. Protein sequence: CASSLLGPTDTQYF.

This clone was detected once. The V and J genes are TRBV13 and TRBJ1-1, with 9 bases fitting TRBD1. CDR3 length: 15 amino acids. V lost 2 bases to trimming and J lost 4 bases; unmatched junction nucleotides: 5. The germline gives CDR1 PRHDT, CDR2 FYEKMQ (reference sequence). The chain's CDR3 is CASSLRQGDGTEAFF. CDR3 in DNA: TGTGCCAGCAGCTTAAGACAGGGGGACGGCACTGAAGCTTTCTTT.

The gene calls are TRBV15 and TRBJ2-1, with TRBD2 as a possible D gene (6 bases). CDR1 and CDR2 from the germline V gene are LNHNV and YYDKDF (reference sequence). This CDR3 spans 13 amino acids. With 0 bases removed from V and 13 bases from J, the gap between germline ends came to 13 bases. The DNA of the CDR3 is TGTGCCACCAGCAGAGACTCCCCTAGCGAACAGTTCTTC. Translating it yields CATSRDSPSEQFF. The variable domain in full, with the rest retrieved from reference TRBV15 and TRBJ2-1, is DAMVIQNPRYQVTQFGKPVTLSCSQTLNHNVMYWYQQKSSQAPKLLFHYYDKDFNNEADTPDNFQSRRPNTSFCFLDIRSPGLGDTAMYLCATSRDSPSEQFFGPGTRLTVL.

The rearrangement uses TRBV7-9 and TRBJ1-1; the match to TRBD1 covers 9 bases. V was pared by 5 bases and J by 6 bases, with 10 bases of the junction left unmatched. The CDR3 length is 15 residues. Germline CDR1 reads SEHNR; CDR2 reads FQNEAQ (reference sequence). The CDR3 sequence is CASSLPGTGSAEAFF. Here the CDR3 DNA reads TGTGCCAGCAGCCTTCCGGGGACAGGGAGCGCTGAAGCTTTCTTT.

This clone was seen more than once but under ten times. The V gene is TRBV11-3, the J gene TRBJ2-7; either TRBD1 or TRBD2 may fit D (6 bases each). Germline lookup yields CDR1 SGHNT and CDR2 YENEEA. The length of the CDR3 is 13 residues. Trimming pared 5 bases from V and 1 base from J, leaving 9 bases between. The CDR3 reads CASSRGRSYEQYF. CDR3 DNA sequence: TGTGCCAGCAGCCGGGGGCGATCCTACGAGCAGTACTTC.

The V gene is TRBV5-6, the J gene TRBJ2-2, with 9 bases fitting TRBD1. CDR1 SGHDT and CDR2 YYEEEE come from the germline V gene. J was trimmed by 4 bases and V by 2 bases; bases with no gene match: 3. The CDR3 consists of 15 residues. The CDR3 region is CASSFGTGFTGELFF. Here the CDR3 DNA reads TGTGCCAGCAGCTTCGGGACAGGGTTCACCGGGGAGCTGTTTTTT.

In regard to this clone: This same CDR3 is encoded by further DNA sequences in the sample. V gene TRBV6-5 combines with J gene TRBJ1-1; 8 positions match TRBD1. This CDR3 has 14 residues. Trimming removed 5 bases from V and 5 bases from J; junction bases left unmatched: 7. Per germline, CDR1 MNHEY and CDR2 SVGAGI. In DNA form, the CDR3 reads TGTGCCAGCAGTCCAGGACAGGGCTGGACTGAAGCTTTCTTT. Residues: CASSPGQGWTEAFF.

V and J are TRBV7-9 and TRBJ2-1, with TRBD2 identical over 13 bases. This CDR3 is 13 amino acids long. CDR1 is SEHNR and CDR2 is FQNEAQ in the germline V gene (reference sequence). Unmatched junction bases numbered 0, after V lost 6 bases and J lost 7 bases. This chain's CDR3 is CASRTSGRNEQFF. The CDR3 DNA reads as TGTGCCAGCAGGACTAGCGGGAGGAATGAGCAGTTCTTC.

This rearrangement joins TRBV27 to TRBJ2-1, with D unclear. CDR1 and CDR2 from the germline V gene are MNHEY and SMNVEV (reference sequence). The V end was cut by 8 bases, the J end by 5 bases, with 13 bases between. The CDR3 sequence is 13 residues long. The CDR3 loop is CASAPWADNEQFF. As DNA, the CDR3 is TGTGCCAGCGCCCCCTGGGCGGACAATGAGCAGTTCTTC.

This chain links TRBV11-3 with TRBJ2-3, with 8 bases matching TRBD1. The CDR3 has 14 amino acids. J was trimmed by 6 bases and V by 3 bases; bases with no gene match: 5. Germline-derived CDR1 and CDR2 are SGHNT and YENEEA. This chain's CDR3 is CASSLTGAGDTQYF. DNA of the CDR3: TGTGCCAGCAGCTTGACAGGGGCAGGGGATACGCAGTATTTT.

The V call is TRBV5-6, the J call TRBJ2-2; 7 nucleotides align to TRBD2. CDR3 length: 15 residues. The V segment lost 4 bases and the J segment 4 bases; nucleotides outside the gene matches: 7. CDR1 and CDR2 (germline): SGHDT, YYEEEE. CDR3 DNA: TGTGCCAGCAGCCTGAGAAGCGGGATCACCGGGGAGCTGTTTTTT. This codes for CASSLRSGITGELFF.

This clone was picked up one time. The chain combines TRBV9 with TRBJ1-6, with D unresolved. Looked up from germline, CDR1 is SGDLS and CDR2 is YYNGEE. Between the trimmed V and J ends, which lost 4 bases and 0 bases, there was a span of 8 bases. The CDR3 sequence is 15 residues long. The CDR3 bases are TGTGCCAGCAGCCCTTATAGCTCCTATAATTCACCCCTCCACTTT. This codes for CASSPYSSYNSPLHF.

The gene calls are TRBV10-2 and TRBJ1-2, with a weak D call TRBD1 (5 bases). Per the germline V gene, CDR1 is WSHSY and CDR2 is SAAADI. Trimming removed 0 bases from V and 4 bases from J, with 6 bases in between. This CDR3 is 13 amino acids long. Here the CDR3 reads CASSESGGYGYTF. The CDR3 DNA sequence: TGCGCCAGCAGTGAGTCGGGGGGCTATGGCTACACCTTC.

To note about this clone: Other DNA sequences in this sample translate to the same CDR3. The chain has TRBV28 and TRBJ2-7, with 10 nucleotides matching TRBD1. Germline V CDR1 and CDR2: MDHEN, SYDVKM. The ends lost 4 bases at V and 2 bases at J; junction bases unmatched: 5. The CDR3 extends over 15 amino acids. The DNA for the CDR3 is TGTGCCAGCAGTTATCCGGGACAGGGGACCTACGAGCAGTACTTC. Translated: CASSYPGQGTYEQYF.

This clone is a singleton in its sample. This specimen includes other DNA sequences encoding the same CDR3. The chain combines TRBV28 with TRBJ2-2; TRBD1 aligns across 9 bases. The CDR3 consists of 14 residues. V lost 6 bases to trimming and J lost 5 bases; unmatched junction nucleotides: 4. Germline CDR1 reads MDHEN; CDR2 reads SYDVKM. CDR3 region: CASSETGGTGELFF. The CDR3 nucleotides are TGTGCCAGCAGCGAGACAGGGGGTACCGGGGAGCTGTTTTTT.

The V and J genes are TRBV6-5 and TRBJ2-1; maybe TRBD1 (6 bases). CDR1 is MNHEY and CDR2 is SVGAGI in the germline V gene. This CDR3 is built from 15 residues. V gave up 0 bases and J gave up 6 bases, with 12 bases separating them. CDR3 residues: CASSYSSGQSNEQFF. The CDR3 region has the DNA TGTGCCAGCAGTTACTCTTCCGGACAGAGCAATGAGCAGTTCTTC.

This clone was observed a few times. This sample also contains other DNA sequences that code for the same CDR3. The chain combines TRBV11-3 with TRBJ1-2; no firm D call. Germline CDR1 and CDR2: SGHNT and YENEEA. V lost 0 bases and J 5 bases, leaving 7 bases between the germline ends. The CDR3 spans 13 residues. The DNA for the CDR3 is TGTGCCAGCAGCTTAGAAGGAGGATATGGCTACACCTTC. Translation: CASSLEGGYGYTF.

This clone was picked up one time. V gene TRBV7-6 combines with J gene TRBJ2-7; TRBD1 might be the D (5 bases). The CDR3 is 15 residues long. Germline V lookup: CDR1 SGHVS, CDR2 FNYEAQ. V lost 1 base and J 2 bases, leaving 12 bases between the germline ends. The CDR3 spells CASSLGVSGPYEQYF. CDR3 nucleotide sequence: TGTGCCAGCAGCTTAGGTGTATCAGGGCCCTACGAGCAGTACTTC.